This TCR beta chain was captured in a study of beta chain features in type 1 diabetes. Expressed TCRB transcripts were sequenced after all isolated RNA was converted to cDNA. The protocol was immunoSEQ multiplex PCR, while the TCRdb copy is restricted to in-frame clones and leaves out a portion. This sample has approximately 140,000 clones, with 6.9% found just once. This clone was observed a few times. This CDR3 is built from 15 residues. Trimming removed 1 base at V and 1 base at J, with 7 bases between. Germline V lookup: CDR1 SGHTA, CDR2 FQGTGA. The sequencing sample was made of central memory CD4+ T cells from blood. This sequence originates from a woman aged 30 to 39 in good health. The chain carries TRBV7-3 and TRBJ2-2; D possibly corresponds to TRBD2 (6 bases). CDR3 loop: CASSLRGENTGELFF. CDR3 in DNA: TGTGCCAGCAGCTTAAGGGGGGAGAACACCGGGGAGCTGTTTTTT.